Shown below are 23 T cell receptor beta chains from a single sample sequenced in a study of OX40 agonist ivuxolimab in advanced cancers. The assay was immunoSEQ multiplex PCR, and TCRdb's table has in-frame clones only and misses some. The table has about 76,000 clones, approximately 86% seen once. The source was CD4+ or CD8+ T cells sorted from blood, collected in a trial of the OX40 agonist ivuxolimab. The receptors here all came from an adult with an advanced solid tumor such as melanoma, head and neck, liver or kidney cancer.

The rearrangement uses TRBV9 and TRBJ2-7, with TRBD1 as a possible D gene (7 bases). Trimming took 0 bases from V and 0 from J, leaving 13 bases between them. Germline lookup yields CDR1 SGDLS and CDR2 YYNGEE. The CDR3 is 16 residues long. The CDR3 coding sequence is TGTGCCAGCAGCGTAGCAGGGGGAGGTAGCTCCTACGAGCAGTACTTC. It is translated as CASSVAGGGSSYEQYF.

This sequence joins TRBV6-5 and TRBJ2-1, with D perhaps TRBD1 (6 bases). Trimming took 2 bases from V and 3 from J, leaving 8 bases between them. The CDR3 consists of 14 residues. Germline assignment: CDR1 MNHEY and CDR2 SVGAGI. The CDR3 protein is CASSYRTDYNEQFF. The CDR3 DNA sequence: TGTGCCAGCAGTTACCGGACAGACTACAATGAGCAGTTCTTC.

The rearrangement joins TRBV7-8 to TRBJ1-1; no reliable D call. Germline V lookup: CDR1 SGHVS, CDR2 FQNEAQ. CDR3 length: 14 amino acids. V shed 4 bases and J shed 3 bases, with 12 bases lying between them. As DNA, the CDR3 is TGTGCCAGCAGCTCGGCATGGGGTCACACTGAAGCTTTCTTT. As protein: CASSSAWGHTEAFF.

The chain is built from TRBV4-2 and TRBJ2-2, with D tentatively TRBD1 or TRBD2 (5 bases each). This CDR3 has 16 amino acids. With 1 base removed from V and 8 bases from J, the gap between germline ends came to 17 bases. Germline V gene lookup returns CDR1 LGHNA and CDR2 YNFKEQ. The CDR3 spells CASSQVVLEGRGELFF. Here the CDR3 DNA reads TGTGCCAGCAGCCAAGTAGTGCTAGAGGGGAGAGGGGAGCTGTTTTTT.

As DNA, the CDR3 is TGCGCCAGCAGCCAATTTAGGGCAGGAACCTACGAGCAGTACTTC. As protein: CASSQFRAGTYEQYF. V gene TRBV4-1 combines with J gene TRBJ2-7; no reliable D call. Looked up from germline, CDR1 is MGHRA and CDR2 is YSYEKL. The CDR3 runs to 15 residues. Trimming pared 2 bases from V and 2 bases from J, leaving 13 bases between.

This clone was seen a single time. This chain connects TRBV10-3 to TRBJ2-4; TRBD1 aligns across 9 bases. J gave up 8 bases and V 0 bases, and 5 bases lay outside the gene matches. The CDR3 is made up of 15 amino acids. CDR1 is ENHRY and CDR2 is SYGVKD in the germline V gene. The CDR3 nucleotides are TGTGCCATCAGTGAGTCGGGACAGGGAAGGGACATTCAGTACTTC. Encoded protein: CAISESGQGRDIQYF.

This clone was counted a single time. The chain recombines TRBV10-1 with TRBJ2-3, with D perhaps TRBD1 (6 bases). Germline V gene data show CDR1 as WNHNN and CDR2 as SYGVQD (reference sequence). With 5 bases removed from V and 2 bases from J, the gap between germline ends came to 11 bases. The CDR3 length is 14 residues. The CDR3 DNA follows: TGCGCCAGCAGTCCAGGACAGCCCACAGATACGCAGTATTTT. This encodes CASSPGQPTDTQYF.

The chain joins TRBV7-3 to TRBJ2-2; the D gene could be TRBD1 or TRBD2 (5 bases each). This CDR3 is built from 14 residues. Germline values: CDR1 SGHTA, CDR2 FQGTGA. Deletions cut 5 bases from V and 1 base from J, with 8 bases between. CDR3 DNA: TGTGCCAGCAGCCGGGACCAGAACACCGGGGAGCTGTTTTTT. Protein sequence: CASSRDQNTGELFF.

The chain has TRBV6-6 and TRBJ1-2; tentatively, D is TRBD1 (6 bases). V lost 7 bases and J lost 6, with 21 bases in between. Germline lookup yields CDR1 MNHNY and CDR2 SVGAGI (reference sequence). The CDR3 has 15 amino acids. The CDR3 here is CASTGVRDRRHGYTF. As DNA, the CDR3 is TGTGCCAGCACCGGCGTTAGAGACAGGCGGCATGGCTACACCTTC.

This clone was recorded only once. This chain connects TRBV5-1 to TRBJ1-5, with D unresolved. The CDR3 consists of 13 residues. The germline CDR1 and CDR2 sequences are SGHRS and YFSETQ. V was pared by 2 bases and J by 4 bases, with 7 bases between. The CDR3 DNA reads as TGCGCCAGCAGCTTAAACGGAAATCAGCCCCAGCATTTT. Protein product: CASSLNGNQPQHF.

The CDR3 reads CASSYRDSFEQYF. In nucleotides, the CDR3 is TGTGCCAGCAGTTACCGGGACAGCTTCGAGCAGTACTTC. The chain links TRBV6-5 to TRBJ2-7, with 7 bases that match TRBD1. The CDR3 has 13 residues. V gave up 2 bases and J gave up 6 bases; unmatched junction bases: 4. Germline V lookup: CDR1 MNHEY, CDR2 SVGAGI.

This clone was seen only once. V usage is TRBV7-7 and J usage is TRBJ1-1; 9 positions match TRBD1. The CDR3 spans 13 residues. The V gene's germline CDR1 is SSHAT and CDR2 FNYEAQ (reference sequence). Trimming took 5 bases from V and 6 from J; bases not matched to a gene: 4. CDR3 residues: CASSKRQGAEAFF. For the CDR3, the DNA is TGTGCCAGCAGCAAAAGACAGGGGGCTGAAGCTTTCTTT. The variable domain in full, completed from reference TRBV7-7 and TRBJ1-1, reads GAGVSQSPRYKVTKRGQDVTLRCDPISSHATLYWYQQALGQGPEFLTYFNYEAQPDKSGLPSDRFSAERPEGSISTLTIQRTEQRDSAMYRCASSKRQGAEAFFGQGTRLTVV.

The chain is built from TRBV5-1 and TRBJ1-2; 7 positions match TRBD1. Germline V gene sequence: CDR1 SGHRS, CDR2 YFSETQ. V was clipped by 1 base and J by 6 bases; unmatched bases: 12. This CDR3 contains 16 residues. The CDR3 DNA reads as TGCGCCAGCAGCTTGCCGACACAGACAGGGCTACATGGCTACACCTTC. Its protein product is CASSLPTQTGLHGYTF.

The chain carries TRBV5-4 and TRBJ2-5, with 7 bases that match TRBD1. The V and J ends lost 4 bases and 5 bases, in that order; junction bases with no gene match: 11. Per the germline V gene, CDR1 is SGHNT and CDR2 is YYREEE (reference sequence). This CDR3 contains 15 residues. The CDR3 bases are TGTGCCAGCAGCACCGGGGACAGAAAGGGGGAGACCCAGTACTTC. Its protein is CASSTGDRKGETQYF.

The CDR3: CASSESTGGRAGVAFF. The DNA for the CDR3 is TGTGCCAGCAGCGAGTCTACAGGCGGGCGAGCTGGAGTGGCTTTCTTT. The chain is built from TRBV7-9 and TRBJ1-1, with D possibly matching TRBD1 (5 bases). Germline values: CDR1 SEHNR, CDR2 FQNEAQ (reference sequence). The CDR3 has 16 residues. The V end lost 5 bases, the J end lost 11 bases, and 27 bases lay between the germline ends.

J is TRBJ1-3 and V is TRBV6-6, with D possibly matching TRBD1 (6 bases). The CDR3 is 15 amino acids. Per germline, CDR1 MNHNY and CDR2 SVGAGI (reference sequence). The V gene lost 4 bases and the J gene lost 0 bases, with 10 bases spanning the gap. CDR3 region: CASSLETGSGNTIYF. The CDR3 DNA is TGTGCCAGCAGTTTGGAGACAGGCTCTGGAAACACCATATATTTT.

V and J are TRBV7-2 and TRBJ2-2; D is possibly TRBD1 or TRBD2 (5 bases each). Germline CDR1 reads SGHTA; CDR2 reads FQGNSA. The CDR3 totals 15 residues. The V and J ends lost 7 bases and 3 bases respectively, with 15 bases between them. The CDR3 sequence: CASILIGGYTGELFF. Written as DNA, the CDR3 is TGTGCCAGCATCCTAATTGGGGGTTACACCGGGGAGCTGTTTTTT.

This chain uses TRBV7-9 with TRBJ2-3, with a possible D match to TRBD1 (6 bases). CDR1 and CDR2 from the germline V gene are SEHNR and FQNEAQ (reference sequence). V lost 2 bases and J lost 2, with 14 bases in between. This CDR3 comprises 16 residues. This chain's CDR3 is CASSLSRTDNTDTQYF. CDR3 nucleotides: TGTGCCAGCAGCTTATCCCGGACAGACAACACAGATACGCAGTATTTT.

The chain carries TRBV11-1 and TRBJ2-7; D unclear. The V gene lost 5 bases and the J gene lost 6 bases, with 20 bases spanning the gap. The germline gives CDR1 SGHAT, CDR2 FQDESV (reference sequence). The CDR3 has 15 residues. The CDR3 protein is CASSRFTGPLGEQYF. The DNA for the CDR3 is TGTGCCAGCAGCCGATTTACCGGTCCCCTAGGCGAGCAGTACTTC.

This sequence joins TRBV6-1 and TRBJ2-5; D is perhaps TRBD2 (6 bases). Germline V gene lookup returns CDR1 MNHNS and CDR2 SASEGT. This CDR3 contains 15 residues. The V gene lost 5 bases and the J gene lost 7 bases, with 20 bases spanning the gap. This chain's CDR3 is CASSSAGTLERTQYF. Here the CDR3 DNA reads TGTGCCAGCAGTAGCGCCGGGACTTTAGAAAGGACCCAGTACTTC.

The chain has TRBV19 and TRBJ2-2; 10 bases are a match to TRBD1. V lost 5 bases, J lost 4 bases, and 7 bases stayed unmatched. The CDR3 has 16 amino acids. CDR1 and CDR2 (germline): LNHDA, SQIVND (reference sequence). In nucleotides, the CDR3 is TGTGCCAGTAGTGCCCGACAGGGGGCGGTCACCGGGGAGCTGTTTTTT. It encodes CASSARQGAVTGELFF. The variable domain in full, with the rest retrieved from reference TRBV19 and TRBJ2-2, is DGGITQSPKYLFRKEGQNVTLSCEQNLNHDAMYWYRQDPGQGLRLIYYSQIVNDFQKGDIAEGYSVSREKKESFPLTVTSAQKNPTAFYLCASSARQGAVTGELFFGEGSRLTVL.

This sequence joins TRBV29-1 and TRBJ2-1, with D perhaps given as TRBD1 or TRBD2 (5 bases each). With 6 bases removed from V and 3 bases from J, the gap between germline ends came to 15 bases. Germline values: CDR1 SQVTM, CDR2 ANQGSEA. The CDR3 runs to 14 residues. The CDR3 protein is CSVSGRDHYNEQFF. As DNA, the CDR3 is TGCAGCGTATCGGGACGGGACCACTACAATGAGCAGTTCTTC.

The J gene is TRBJ1-2, the V gene TRBV7-2, with D tentatively TRBD1 (6 bases). CDR1 SGHTA and CDR2 FQGNSA come from the germline V gene. V was clipped by 4 bases and J by 0 bases, with 6 bases between them. This CDR3 has 13 amino acids. CDR3 bases: TGTGCCAGCAGCTCAGGGGCTAACTATGGCTACACCTTC. It codes for CASSSGANYGYTF.